What follows are 30 T cell receptor beta chains derived from one specimen sequenced in a study of shared clonotypes between healthy human individuals. Profiled with immunoSEQ multiplex PCR; TCRdb holds only in-frame clones, not every one. Of millions of clones listed, roughly 96% were seen once; the top ten hold 0.13%. The sequenced sample consisted of naive CD4+ T cells sorted from blood. Stated subset: CD45RA+ positively selected. These receptors were obtained from a man aged 18 to 35 in good health.

The J gene is TRBJ2-4, the V gene TRBV11-2; 8 bases fit TRBD1. The trim removed 1 base at V and 1 base at J, leaving 3 bases unmatched. The CDR3 contains 16 residues. CDR1 and CDR2 from the germline V gene are SGHAT and FQNNGV. As DNA, the CDR3 is TGTGCCAGCAGCTTAGTCAGGGGGCCGGCCAAAAACATTCAGTACTTC. Translating it yields CASSLVRGPAKNIQYF.

The chain is built from TRBV29-1 and TRBJ1-6, with 9 nucleotides matching TRBD1. CDR3 length: 13 residues. Germline loops: CDR1 SQVTM, CDR2 ANQGSEA. Trimming at V came to 4 bases and at J to 8 bases, leaving 3 bases not matched to a gene. CDR3 sequence reads: CSVGRDRDSPLHF. In nucleotides, the CDR3 is TGCAGCGTTGGGCGGGACAGGGATTCACCCCTCCACTTT.

This chain joins TRBV5-5 and TRBJ1-1; D gene ambiguous. The CDR3 sequence is 14 residues long. V lost 0 bases and J lost 2, with 8 bases in between. CDR1 and CDR2 from the germline V gene are SGHKS and YYEKEE (reference sequence). The CDR3 loop is CASSLGRTNTEAFF. As DNA, the CDR3 is TGTGCCAGCAGCTTGGGGCGTACAAACACTGAAGCTTTCTTT.

The chain combines TRBV30 with TRBJ2-3; D is uncertain. Germline V lookup: CDR1 GTSNPN, CDR2 SVGIG (reference sequence). V was cut by 1 base and J by 2 bases, with 7 bases left in between. The CDR3 extends over 13 amino acids. CDR3 in DNA: TGTGCCTGGAGTGCGGCGGCCACAGATACGCAGTATTTT. This translates into CAWSAAATDTQYF.

The chain employs TRBV5-1 and TRBJ2-1, with 8 bases that match TRBD1. V lost 4 bases to trimming and J lost 1 base; unmatched junction nucleotides: 7. The CDR3 length is 16 residues. CDR1 and CDR2 (germline): SGHRS, YFSETQ. CDR3 nucleotides: TGCGCCAGCAGCCCGACGGGACAGGAGTCCTACAATGAGCAGTTCTTC. It encodes CASSPTGQESYNEQFF.

The chain is built from TRBV2 and TRBJ1-1; D is possibly TRBD1 (5 bases). The germline V and J ends were trimmed by 8 bases and 3 bases, with 13 bases remaining between them. The length of the CDR3 is 13 residues. In germline, CDR1 is SNHLY, CDR2 FYNNEI. The CDR3 DNA is TGTGCCAGCCCCTCGGGACCTGACACTGAAGCTTTCTTT. Translation: CASPSGPDTEAFF.

V and J are TRBV4-3 and TRBJ2-1; 8 bases match TRBD2. Germline-derived CDR1 and CDR2 are LGHNA and YSLEER. The trim removed 4 bases at V and 4 bases at J, leaving 9 bases unmatched. There are 16 residues in the CDR3. CDR3 sequence reads: CASSRGGTSNYNEQFF. The CDR3, as DNA: TGCGCCAGCAGCCGGGGGGGGACTAGTAATTACAATGAGCAGTTCTTC.

The gene calls are TRBV12-5 and TRBJ1-2; D perhaps matches TRBD1 (6 bases). This CDR3 region has 15 residues. Trimming cost V 3 bases and J 1 base, with 12 bases left between them. The germline CDR1 and CDR2 sequences are LGHNT and FRNRAP. This CDR3 is CASGFVQGVNYGYTF. The CDR3 nucleotides are TGTGCTAGTGGTTTTGTACAGGGAGTTAACTATGGCTACACCTTC.

The rearrangement joins TRBV9 to TRBJ1-2, with D maybe TRBD1 (5 bases). The CDR3 totals 14 residues. CDR1 is SGDLS, CDR2 YYNGEE, per germline. V lost 4 bases and J 3 bases, leaving 13 bases between the germline ends. CDR3 coding DNA: TGTGCCAGCAGCCCCGACAGCCTTTACTATGGCTACACCTTC. Amino acid sequence: CASSPDSLYYGYTF.

V is TRBV11-3 and J is TRBJ2-2; TRBD1 agrees at 10 bases. The V and J ends lost 3 bases and 1 base, in that order; junction bases with no gene match: 8. The CDR3 is 18 amino acids. Germline CDR1 reads SGHNT; CDR2 reads YENEEA. DNA of the CDR3: TGTGCCAGCAGCTTCATTCAGACAGGGGGCCAGAACACCGGGGAGCTGTTTTTT. This encodes CASSFIQTGGQNTGELFF.

CDR3 residues: CASSARQVPVSPLHF. DNA for the CDR3: TGTGCCAGTAGTGCGCGACAGGTCCCGGTGTCACCCCTCCACTTT. The V and J genes are TRBV19 and TRBJ1-6, with D maybe TRBD1 (6 bases). The V end was cut by 5 bases, the J end by 10 bases, with 18 bases between. Germline CDR1 is LNHDA and CDR2 is SQIVND (reference sequence). The CDR3 is 15 residues long. The full variable domain, with the rest looked up from reference TRBV19 and TRBJ1-6, is DGGITQSPKYLFRKEGQNVTLSCEQNLNHDAMYWYRQDPGQGLRLIYYSQIVNDFQKGDIAEGYSVSREKKESFPLTVTSAQKNPTAFYLCASSARQVPVSPLHFGNGTRLTVT.

Comments on this clone: The same CDR3 can be traced to other DNA sequences in this sample. The chain recombines TRBV7-9 with TRBJ2-1, with 8 bases aligning to TRBD2. J gave up 1 base and V 5 bases, and 4 bases lay outside the gene matches. The V gene's germline CDR1 is SEHNR and CDR2 FQNEAQ (reference sequence). The CDR3 consists of 15 residues. The CDR3 region has the DNA TGTGCCAGCAGCCTAAGCGGGAGTTCCTACAATGAGCAGTTCTTC. Translating it yields CASSLSGSSYNEQFF.

This chain uses TRBV5-1 with TRBJ2-6, with D unclear. The germline V and J ends were trimmed by 4 bases and 2 bases, with 10 bases remaining between them. The CDR3 spans 15 residues. Germline CDR1 reads SGHRS; CDR2 reads YFSETQ. The CDR3 sequence: CASSPSSPGANVLTF. The CDR3 region has the DNA TGCGCCAGCAGCCCCAGCAGTCCTGGGGCCAACGTCCTGACTTTC.

The CDR3 coding sequence is TGTGCCAGCAGCTTAGGGGCGGGAAGGGGCGACGAGCAGTACTTC. Translated: CASSLGAGRGDEQYF. The gene calls are TRBV7-9 and TRBJ2-7, with D possibly matching TRBD2 (6 bases). Germline assignment: CDR1 SEHNR and CDR2 FQNEAQ (reference sequence). V was clipped by 1 base and J by 5 bases, with 15 bases between them. The CDR3 extends over 15 amino acids.

The chain combines TRBV6-1 with TRBJ2-3, with D hard to call. Trimming removed 8 bases from V and 0 bases from J, with 12 bases in between. Germline CDR1 and CDR2: MNHNS and SASEGT. There are 14 residues in the CDR3. The CDR3 region is CASAEQISTDTQYF. The CDR3 DNA follows: TGTGCCAGCGCTGAACAAATTAGCACAGATACGCAGTATTTT.

The genes are TRBV6-6 and TRBJ2-5; 12 bases are a match to TRBD1. Per the germline V gene, CDR1 is MNHNY and CDR2 is SVGAGI (reference sequence). Unmatched junction bases numbered 8, after V lost 4 bases and J lost 5 bases. The CDR3 has 16 amino acids. The CDR3 nucleotides read TGTGCCAGCAGTTCCGGGACAGGGGGCAGTTGGGAGACCCAGTACTTC. It encodes CASSSGTGGSWETQYF.

The chain links TRBV6-1 to TRBJ1-2; D not certain. The CDR3 extends over 16 amino acids. V gave up 0 bases and J gave up 2 bases, with 13 bases separating them. Germline V lookup: CDR1 MNHNS, CDR2 SASEGT. CDR3 in DNA: TGTGCCAGCAGTGAAGCGATCGTGAAGAGAAACTATGGCTACACCTTC. As protein: CASSEAIVKRNYGYTF.

The table lists this clone with a count of one. V and J are TRBV25-1 and TRBJ2-7; 9 bases are shared with TRBD1. Germline-derived CDR1 and CDR2 are MGHDK and SYGVNS. Germline trimming cut 5 bases from V and 0 bases from J; bases unmatched to any gene: 8. This CDR3 is 16 amino acids long. The CDR3 nucleotides are TGTGCCAGCAGTCCCCGAGGGGGACAGGGCTCCTACGAGCAGTACTTC. Amino acid sequence: CASSPRGGQGSYEQYF.

This chain links TRBV6-5 with TRBJ1-2; tentative D call: TRBD1 (6 bases). V was cut by 5 bases and J by 2 bases, with 12 bases left in between. CDR3 length equals 14 residues. CDR1 and CDR2 (germline): MNHEY, SVGAGI. DNA of the CDR3: TGTGCCAGCAGTCTGGGACAACGAAACTATGGCTACACCTTC. Protein: CASSLGQRNYGYTF.

A remark on this clone: A junction end diverges from the germline sequence, so it may reflect a read error. The chain recombines TRBV7-8 with TRBJ2-7, with 9 bases lining up with TRBD1. This CDR3 is built from 11 residues. The germline CDR1 and CDR2 sequences are SGHVS and FQNEAQ. In DNA form, the CDR3 reads TGTGCCAGCAGCCCCGGGACAGGGAAGGTCTTC. Its translation is CASSPGTGKVF.

This clone showed up just a few times. The chain couples TRBV6-1 to TRBJ1-1; the D gene is possibly TRBD1 (5 bases). The CDR3 is made up of 13 amino acids. Trimming took off 5 bases at V and 9 bases at J, with 16 bases between the two ends. Per the germline V gene, CDR1 is MNHNS and CDR2 is SASEGT. As DNA, the CDR3 is TGTGCCAGCAGTCCCTCTAGGGGCTGGAAAGCTTTCTTT. The encoded protein is CASSPSRGWKAFF.

The gene calls are TRBV5-4 and TRBJ2-7; TRBD1 might be the D (5 bases). Germline CDR1 and CDR2: SGHNT and YYREEE (reference sequence). Trimming removed 4 bases at V and 7 bases at J, with 15 bases between. The CDR3 has 13 residues. CDR3 loop: CASSRSIGEEQYF. In DNA, the CDR3 is TGTGCCAGCAGCCGGTCGATAGGGGAAGAGCAGTACTTC.

The chain couples TRBV5-4 to TRBJ2-7; D possibly corresponds to TRBD2 (6 bases). The CDR3 extends over 14 amino acids. CDR1 is SGHNT and CDR2 is YYREEE in the germline V gene (reference sequence). Trimming left V 3 bases short and J 1 base short, with 11 bases between. The chain's CDR3 is CASSSRDSSYEQYF. As DNA, the CDR3 is TGTGCCAGCAGCTCCCGGGACTCTTCCTACGAGCAGTACTTC.

V is TRBV6-1 and J is TRBJ2-7; D could derive from TRBD1 or TRBD2 (5 bases each). This CDR3 contains 15 residues. The germline CDR1 and CDR2 sequences are MNHNS and SASEGT. V was trimmed by 1 base and J by 4 bases, leaving 14 bases between them. DNA for the CDR3: TGTGCCAGCAGTGAAGGTAGCGTAGGGGAGTACGAGCAGTACTTC. It encodes CASSEGSVGEYEQYF.

The chain is built from TRBV19 and TRBJ2-2, with no clear D. The CDR3 covers 16 residues. From germline, CDR1 is LNHDA and CDR2 SQIVND (reference sequence). V gave up 6 bases and J gave up 1 base, with 15 bases separating them. In DNA form, the CDR3 reads TGTGCCAGTAGGACGGCTCTGTGGATGAACACCGGGGAGCTGTTTTTT. It encodes CASRTALWMNTGELFF.

The rearrangement links TRBV6-1 to TRBJ2-2; D gene ambiguous. The CDR3 spans 13 residues. V lost 6 bases, J lost 0 bases, and 5 bases lay in between. Germline V CDR1 and CDR2: MNHNS, SASEGT. CDR3 sequence: CASSTPNTGELFF. The CDR3 DNA sequence: TGTGCCAGCAGCACACCGAACACCGGGGAGCTGTTTTTT.

V and J are TRBV28 and TRBJ2-2; tentatively, D is TRBD1 (5 bases). Germline V gene sequence: CDR1 MDHEN, CDR2 SYDVKM. V was trimmed by 1 base and J by 7 bases, leaving 10 bases between them. The CDR3 consists of 14 residues. DNA for the CDR3: TGTGCCAGCAGTTTATCAGACAGAGACGGGGAGCTGTTTTTT. Translating gives CASSLSDRDGELFF.

This clone was seen only a few times. The chain has TRBV27 and TRBJ1-6; 7 bases align to TRBD1. CDR3 length: 13 residues. Germline assignment: CDR1 MNHEY and CDR2 SMNVEV (reference sequence). After removal of 9 bases from V and 7 bases from J, the junction contained 6 bases not matched to a gene. Here the CDR3 reads CASRQGGNSPLHF. The DNA of the CDR3 is TGTGCCAGTCGACAGGGAGGAAATTCACCCCTCCACTTT.

The chain links TRBV2 to TRBJ1-2; 11 positions agree with TRBD1. CDR1 and CDR2 (germline): SNHLY, FYNNEI. The CDR3 is 15 amino acids. The V gene end was trimmed by 5 bases and the J gene end by 2 bases; junction bases not matched to a gene: 4. CDR3 bases: TGTGCCAGCAGTTTAGGGACAGGGGGAAACTATGGCTACACCTTC. Translating gives CASSLGTGGNYGYTF.

For this clone: Other DNA sequences of this sample code for an identical CDR3. This chain connects TRBV6-5 to TRBJ1-2, with a weak D call TRBD1 (5 bases). The CDR3 is 13 amino acids. V was clipped by 2 bases and J by 4 bases, with 8 bases between them. Germline V lookup: CDR1 MNHEY, CDR2 SVGAGI. This CDR3 reads CASSYRGGYGYTF. The DNA for the CDR3 is TGTGCCAGCAGTTACAGGGGTGGCTATGGCTACACCTTC.